What follows are 29 T cell receptor beta chains derived from one specimen sequenced in a study of blood T cells in healthy people across ages. PCR was performed a second time for roughly 6 to 12 cycles using a sample-barcoded 5' primer and a J-beta primer mix. Each CDR3 protein gets one entry after TCRdb re-called the 5' RACE reads with MiXCR. The sample records 850,000 to 950,000 distinct CDR3 sequences, 29% being singletons. Sequenced input: blood. Receptor source: a woman at least 80 years old in good health.

This chain links TRBV20-1 with TRBJ1-1; D is unclear. CDR3 length: 10 amino acids. In germline, CDR1 is DFQATT, CDR2 SNEGSKA (reference sequence). Trimming shortened V by 6 bases and J by 5 bases, and 7 bases separated the two germline ends. The CDR3 DNA sequence: TGCAGTGCCCCTCAGACTGAAGCTTTCTTT. Its protein product is CSAPQTEAFF.

The sample holds many counts of this clonotype. This chain joins TRBV11-2 and TRBJ2-7; D uncertain. The germline V gene encodes CDR1 SGHAT and CDR2 FQNNGV. V was cut by 7 bases and J by 0 bases, with 13 bases left in between. The CDR3 has 14 residues. The CDR3 sequence is CASTLEQVSYEQYF. The CDR3 DNA follows: TGTGCCAGCACCCTCGAGCAGGTCTCCTACGAGCAGTACTTC.

V usage is TRBV20-1 and J usage is TRBJ1-5, with D unresolved. Trimming took off 0 bases at V and 0 bases at J, with 9 bases between the two ends. In germline, CDR1 is DFQATT, CDR2 SNEGSKA (reference sequence). This CDR3 is built from 15 residues. The CDR3 loop reads CSARDPQYSNQPQHF. For the CDR3, the DNA is TGCAGTGCTAGAGATCCACAGTATAGCAATCAGCCCCAGCATTTT.

With regard to this clonotype: This may stem from a read error, because a much larger clone lies one nucleotide away. This chain joins TRBV20-1 and TRBJ2-1; possibly TRBD1 for D (5 bases). CDR3 size: 12 residues. Germline CDR1 DFQATT, CDR2 SNEGSKA (reference sequence). CDR3 protein: CGARAGRDEQFF. The DNA for the CDR3 is TGCGGTGCTAGAGCAGGGCGCGATGAGCAGTTCTTC.

V gene TRBV6-1 combines with J gene TRBJ1-2; D unresolved. This CDR3 has 16 amino acids. V lost 6 bases, J lost 4 bases, and 21 bases lay in between. Germline CDR1 is MNHNS and CDR2 is SASEGT. The CDR3 loop reads CASRTGPEFLIYGYTF. CDR3 DNA sequence: TGTGCCAGCAGGACGGGTCCCGAATTTCTGATCTATGGCTACACCTTC.

V and J are TRBV14 and TRBJ2-3, with D perhaps TRBD2 (5 bases). The germline V gene has CDR1 SGHDN and CDR2 FVKESK. The CDR3 consists of 17 residues. Trimming shortened V by 3 bases and J by 1 base, and 17 bases separated the two germline ends. CDR3 in DNA: TGTGCCAGCAGCCAGGCCACCGGGATCCCTGGCACAGATACGCAGTATTTT. Protein: CASSQATGIPGTDTQYF.

The V and J genes are TRBV2 and TRBJ2-1; the D gene is possibly TRBD2 (5 bases). The CDR3 length is 14 residues. Trimming removed 5 bases from V and 4 bases from J, with 12 bases in between. CDR1 SNHLY and CDR2 FYNNEI come from the germline V gene. The CDR3 sequence is CASSPGLIYNEQFF. For the CDR3, the DNA is TGTGCCAGCAGTCCTGGACTCATATACAATGAGCAGTTCTTC.

This clonotype has just a few counts. A much larger clone differs by one base, so this may be a read error. CDR3 sequence reads: CASSKTGSTNQPQHF. CDR3 DNA sequence: TGTGCCAGCAGTAAAACCGGCAGTACCAATCAGCCCCAGCATTTT. The chain uses TRBV12-3 or TRBV12-4 and TRBJ1-5; no clear D gene. This CDR3 has 15 amino acids. Trimming cost V 5 bases and J 3 bases, with 14 bases left between them.

This clonotype was detected ten times or more. The V and J genes are TRBV11-2 and TRBJ1-2, with D tentatively TRBD1 (5 bases). The CDR3 totals 14 residues. Germline loops: CDR1 SGHAT, CDR2 FQNNGV. The V end was cut by 6 bases, the J end by 5 bases, with 16 bases between. CDR3 in DNA: TGTGCCAGCAGACCAAGCCAGGGAGGTTATGGCTACACCTTC. This codes for CASRPSQGGYGYTF.

This clonotype was picked up many times. The V and J genes are TRBV12-3 or TRBV12-4 and TRBJ2-5; no definite D call. The V end lost 8 bases, the J end lost 4 bases, and 8 bases lay between the germline ends. The CDR3 runs to 11 residues. CDR3 in amino acids: CASSRLETQYF. The CDR3 nucleotides read TGTGCCAGCTCACGATTAGAGACCCAGTACTTC.

This clonotype came up many times. This chain uses TRBV7-8 with TRBJ1-5; D uncertain. The germline V gene encodes CDR1 SGHVS and CDR2 FQNEAQ. Trimming cost V 2 bases and J 4 bases, with 12 bases left between them. The CDR3 contains 15 residues. CDR3 protein: CASSLFERNNQPQHF. CDR3 nucleotide sequence: TGTGCCAGCAGCTTATTTGAACGGAATAATCAGCCCCAGCATTTT.

Regarding this clonotype: With a much larger clone just one base away, this may be a read error. This chain uses TRBV20-1 with TRBJ2-2; TRBD1 aligns across 7 bases. The CDR3 totals 14 residues. Germline lookup yields CDR1 DFQATT and CDR2 SNEGSKA (reference sequence). V lost 5 bases and J lost 1; bases outside the gene matches: 4. CDR3 bases: TGCAGTGCTCCCAGACAGGGGAACACCGGGGAGCTGTTTTTT. Translation gives CSAPRQGNTGELFF.

This clonotype was detected once. This may come from a read error, since a much larger clone is one base off. This sequence joins TRBV5-5 and TRBJ1-5; D gene uncertain. This CDR3 is built from 13 residues. CDR1 is SGHKS, CDR2 YYEKEE, per germline (reference sequence). V lost 3 bases and J lost 4, with 8 bases in between. The CDR3 loop is CASSSVVNQPQHF. The CDR3 coding sequence is TGTGCCAGCAGCTCGGTGGTTAATCAGCCCCAGCATTTT. Filled out from reference TRBV5-5 and TRBJ1-5, the complete variable domain reads DAGVTQSPTHLIKTRGQQVTLRCSPISGHKSVSWYQQVLGQGPQFIFQYYEKEERGRGNFPDRFSARQFPNYSSELNVNALLLGDSALYLCASSSVVNQPQHFGDGTRLSIL.

This clonotype turned up a few times. The chain links TRBV20-1 to TRBJ1-5, with a possible D match to TRBD1 (5 bases). With 0 bases removed from V and 7 bases from J, the gap between germline ends came to 13 bases. The germline V gene has CDR1 DFQATT and CDR2 SNEGSKA (reference sequence). The CDR3 length is 14 residues. The CDR3 loop reads CSARDYSGTQPQHF. The CDR3 nucleotides are TGCAGTGCTAGAGATTATTCCGGGACGCAGCCCCAGCATTTT.

This clonotype was counted only a few times. The CDR3 is CASSSQGNEKLFF. The DNA of the CDR3 is TGTGCCAGCAGCTCACAGGGAAATGAAAAACTGTTTTTT. This chain uses TRBV7-9 with TRBJ1-4; TRBD1 might be the D (6 bases). Per the germline V gene, CDR1 is SEHNR and CDR2 is FQNEAQ (reference sequence). This CDR3 region has 13 residues. With 4 bases removed from V and 5 bases from J, the gap between germline ends came to 8 bases.

In this sample, this clonotype turned up many times. The chain is built from TRBV10-3 and TRBJ1-5; unclear D gene. Trimming pared 0 bases from V and 4 bases from J, leaving 4 bases between. Germline CDR1 ENHRY, CDR2 SYGVKD. This CDR3 spans 13 amino acids. The CDR3 region has the DNA TGTGCCATCAGTGAGTCGGCGAATCAGCCCCAGCATTTT. Translation gives CAISESANQPQHF.

On this clonotype itself: One end of the junction does not line up with germline, which may come from a read error. The V gene is TRBV11-2, the J gene TRBJ2-1; no clear D. The DNA end is more similar to TRBJ2-7, so the J call may be wrong. This CDR3 has 16 amino acids. CDR1 and CDR2 (germline): SGHAT, FQNNGV. The CDR3 bases are TGCGCCAGCAGCCCTATAAAGGGTAGCTCCTACAATGAGCAGTACTTC. It encodes CASSPIKGSSYNEQYF.

Only a few counts were recorded for this clonotype. J is TRBJ1-5 and V is TRBV20-1; D unresolved. This CDR3 comprises 11 residues. Between the trimmed V and J ends, which lost 6 bases and 10 bases, there was a span of 13 bases. Per germline, CDR1 DFQATT and CDR2 SNEGSKA (reference sequence). The CDR3 DNA reads as TGCAGTGCGGAAAACGGGAACCCCCAGCATTTT. This sequence encodes CSAENGNPQHF.

This clonotype was observed many times. The chain uses TRBV7-2 and TRBJ2-1; TRBD2 matches at 10 bases. CDR3 length: 16 amino acids. CDR1 and CDR2 (germline): SGHTA, FQGNSA. Trimming cost V 1 base and J 7 bases; bases outside gene matches: 7. As DNA, the CDR3 is TGTGCCAGCAGCTTAGTAAGCGGGGGGGCGGGTAATGAGCAGTTCTTC. Its translation is CASSLVSGGAGNEQFF. The full variable domain, rest sourced from reference TRBV7-2 and TRBJ2-1, is GAGVSQSPSNKVTEKGKDVELRCDPISGHTALYWYRQSLGQGLEFLIYFQGNSAPDKSGLPSDRFSAERTGGSVSTLTIQRTQQEDSAVYLCASSLVSGGAGNEQFFGPGTRLTVL.

Only a few counts were recorded for this clonotype. V usage is TRBV6-5 and J usage is TRBJ1-3; D is uncertain. V was shortened by 6 bases and J by 0 bases, with 9 bases between the two germline ends. The CDR3 covers 14 residues. Germline V gene sequence: CDR1 MNHEY, CDR2 SVGAGI. The CDR3 protein is CASSYGHSGNTIYF. The CDR3, as DNA: TGTGCCAGCAGCTACGGTCACTCTGGAAACACCATATATTTT.

Remarks on this clonotype: Possible read error: a much larger clone is one base away. The rearrangement links TRBV12-3 or TRBV12-4 to TRBJ2-7; D unclear. This CDR3 has 14 amino acids. CDR3 coding DNA: TGTGCCAGCAGCCTAGGTATAGCCAAAAACATTCAGGACTTC. It encodes CASSLGIAKNIQDF.

With respect to this clonotype: Just one base apart from a much larger clone, this may be a read error. In nucleotides, the CDR3 is TGTGCCAGCAACCCAGGGGGCGGCAATGGCTGCACCTTC. It translates to CASNPGGGNGCTF. This chain links TRBV5-8 with TRBJ1-2, with TRBD1 matching over 8 bases. Germline CDR1 reads SGHTS; CDR2 reads YDEGEE. The CDR3 contains 13 residues.

The gene calls are TRBV28 and TRBJ1-6; D gene uncertain. CDR1 is MDHEN and CDR2 is SYDVKM in the germline V gene. The CDR3 is made up of 14 amino acids. Trimming pared 5 bases from V and 5 bases from J, leaving 10 bases between. CDR3 amino acids: CASSVFGNNSPLHF. The CDR3 DNA is TGTGCCAGCAGTGTATTTGGCAATAATTCACCCCTCCACTTT.

Only a few counts were recorded for this clonotype. The V and J genes are TRBV10-3 and TRBJ1-6; tentatively, D is TRBD1 (6 bases). Trimming took off 5 bases at V and 7 bases at J, with 12 bases between the two ends. The germline gives CDR1 ENHRY, CDR2 SYGVKD. CDR3 length: 14 residues. CDR3 sequence: CAISNTGQNSPLHF. In DNA form, the CDR3 reads TGTGCCATCAGTAACACAGGGCAGAATTCACCCCTCCACTTT.

In its sample, this clonotype was seen many times. The CDR3 nucleotides are TGTGCCAGCAGTTTACTTAGCGGGGGGGCCAGCACAGATACGCAGTATTTT. Encoded protein: CASSLLSGGASTDTQYF. The chain recombines TRBV6-6 with TRBJ2-3, with TRBD2 matching over 11 bases. The J segment lost 0 bases and the V segment lost 4 bases, leaving 6 bases of the junction unmatched. Germline V CDR1 and CDR2: MNHNY, SVGAGI (reference sequence). This CDR3 is built from 17 residues.

This clonotype was observed many times. V usage is TRBV14 and J usage is TRBJ2-6; perhaps TRBD2 as D (5 bases). The V gene lost 4 bases and the J gene lost 4 bases, with 17 bases spanning the gap. The CDR3 consists of 17 residues. Germline V CDR1 and CDR2: SGHDN, FVKESK. The CDR3 DNA reads as TGTGCCAGCAGCCCGCGGGCCAGAGTGAGGGGGGCCAACGTCCTGACTTTC. As protein: CASSPRARVRGANVLTF.

A word on this clonotype: This could be a read error, since a much larger clone is one nucleotide away. CDR3 residues: CVSSLMGRGYEQYF. As DNA, the CDR3 is TGCGTCAGCAGCTTGATGGGCAGGGGCTACGAGCAGTACTTC. The V call is TRBV5-1, the J call TRBJ2-7, with D tentatively TRBD1 (6 bases). Germline V gene lookup returns CDR1 SGHRS and CDR2 YFSETQ. The CDR3 runs to 14 residues.

This chain joins TRBV5-1 and TRBJ1-4, with a weak D call TRBD1 (6 bases). Germline V CDR1 and CDR2: SGHRS, YFSETQ. Deletions cut 2 bases from V and 4 bases from J, with 12 bases between. The CDR3 contains 15 residues. CDR3 region: CASSFAGGRNEKLFF. The CDR3 DNA is TGCGCCAGCAGCTTCGCGGGGGGCCGTAATGAAAAACTGTTTTTT.

This clonotype has a handful of counts. The chain combines TRBV5-8 with TRBJ2-1; 8 nucleotides align to TRBD1. This CDR3 spans 15 amino acids. Trimming removed 5 bases from V and 5 bases from J; junction bases left unmatched: 9. From germline, CDR1 is SGHTS and CDR2 YDEGEE. The CDR3 bases are TGTGCCAGCAGACGAATCAGGGGGCGCGACAATGAGCAGTTCTTC. Amino acid sequence: CASRRIRGRDNEQFF.